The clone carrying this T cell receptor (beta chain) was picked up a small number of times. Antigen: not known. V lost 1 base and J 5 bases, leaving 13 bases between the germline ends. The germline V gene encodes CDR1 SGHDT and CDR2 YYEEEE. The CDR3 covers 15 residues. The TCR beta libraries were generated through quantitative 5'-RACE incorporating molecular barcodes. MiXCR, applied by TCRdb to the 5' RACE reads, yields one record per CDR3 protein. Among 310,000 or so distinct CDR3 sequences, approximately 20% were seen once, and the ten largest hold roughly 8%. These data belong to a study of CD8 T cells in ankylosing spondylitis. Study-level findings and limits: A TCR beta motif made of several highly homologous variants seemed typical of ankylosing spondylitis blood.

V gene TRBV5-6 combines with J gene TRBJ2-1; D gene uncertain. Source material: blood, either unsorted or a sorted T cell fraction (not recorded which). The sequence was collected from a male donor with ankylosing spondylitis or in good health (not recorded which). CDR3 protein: CASSLSGFINNEQFF. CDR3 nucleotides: TGTGCCAGCAGCTTGTCGGGTTTTATCAACAATGAGCAGTTCTTC.